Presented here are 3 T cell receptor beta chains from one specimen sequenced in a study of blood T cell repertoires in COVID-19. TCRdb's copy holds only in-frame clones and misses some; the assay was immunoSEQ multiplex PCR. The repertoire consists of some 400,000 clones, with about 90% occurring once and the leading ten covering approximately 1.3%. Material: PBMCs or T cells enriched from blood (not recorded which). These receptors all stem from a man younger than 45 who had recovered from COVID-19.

The CDR3 loop is CASSSDTNYGYTF. CDR3 coding DNA: TGTGCCAGCAGCTCAGACACTAACTATGGCTACACCTTC. V and J are TRBV7-2 and TRBJ1-2; D gene unclear. V lost 4 bases, J lost 0 bases, and 6 bases lay in between. The CDR3 contains 13 residues. Per the germline V gene, CDR1 is SGHTA and CDR2 is FQGNSA. The full variable domain, in which reference TRBV7-2 and TRBJ1-2 provide the parts outside the CDR3, is GAGVSQSPSNKVTEKGKDVELRCDPISGHTALYWYRQSLGQGLEFLIYFQGNSAPDKSGLPSDRFSAERTGGSVSTLTIQRTQQEDSAVYLCASSSDTNYGYTFGSGTRLTVV.

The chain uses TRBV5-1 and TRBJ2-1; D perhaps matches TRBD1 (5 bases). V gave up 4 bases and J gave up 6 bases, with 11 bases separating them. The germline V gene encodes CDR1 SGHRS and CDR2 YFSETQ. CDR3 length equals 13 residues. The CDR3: CASSPRVVNEQFF. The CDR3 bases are TGCGCCAGCAGCCCCAGGGTAGTCAATGAGCAGTTCTTC.

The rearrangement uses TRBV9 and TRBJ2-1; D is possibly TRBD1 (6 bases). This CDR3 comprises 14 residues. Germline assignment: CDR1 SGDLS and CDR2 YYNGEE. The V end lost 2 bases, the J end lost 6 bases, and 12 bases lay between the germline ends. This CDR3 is CASSVRRTANEQFF. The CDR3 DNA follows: TGTGCCAGCAGCGTCCGCCGGACAGCCAATGAGCAGTTCTTC. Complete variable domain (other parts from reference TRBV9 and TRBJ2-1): DSGVTQTPKHLITATGQRVTLRCSPRSGDLSVYWYQQSLDQGLQFLIQYYNGEERAKGNILERFSAQQFPDLHSELNLSSLELGDSALYFCASSVRRTANEQFFGPGTRLTVL.